One and the same sample provided the 25 T cell receptor beta chains below, sequenced in a study of blood T cell repertoires in COVID-19. The repertoire was sequenced with immunoSEQ multiplex PCR; TCRdb's copy has only in-frame clones and lacks some. The sample records about 130,000 clones, 70% to 80% being singletons. The sequenced sample was peripheral blood. These receptors were collected from a human donor in a cohort sampled during active COVID-19.

The chain employs TRBV19 and TRBJ2-1; D is perhaps TRBD1 (6 bases). The germline gives CDR1 LNHDA, CDR2 SQIVND (reference sequence). Deletions cut 4 bases from V and 0 bases from J, with 10 bases between. The CDR3 covers 15 residues. CDR3: CASSTQGFSYNEQFF. The CDR3 DNA is TGTGCCAGTAGTACTCAGGGGTTCTCCTACAATGAGCAGTTCTTC.

The gene calls are TRBV4-1 and TRBJ2-7, with unresolved D. The CDR3 totals 16 residues. CDR1 and CDR2 (germline): MGHRA, YSYEKL. Trimming removed 0 bases from V and 0 bases from J, with 12 bases in between. The CDR3 DNA follows: TGCGCCAGCAGCCAAGATGAGGCGCTGAGCTCCTACGAGCAGTACTTC. This gives the protein CASSQDEALSSYEQYF.

The rearrangement uses TRBV18 and TRBJ1-6; 9 nucleotides match TRBD1. The CDR3 sequence is 16 residues long. V trimming: 3 bases; J trimming: 3 bases; junction bases outside the gene matches: 3. Germline V gives CDR1 KGHSH, CDR2 LQKENI. The CDR3 spells CASSPSTGGYNSPLHF. In DNA, the CDR3 is TGTGCCAGCTCACCCTCGACAGGGGGCTATAATTCACCCCTCCACTTT.

This clone was seen a single time. The chain carries TRBV11-2 and TRBJ1-6; 9 bases match TRBD1. The germline V gene encodes CDR1 SGHAT and CDR2 FQNNGV. The CDR3 totals 16 residues. V gave up 5 bases and J gave up 14 bases; unmatched junction bases: 16. CDR3 sequence: CASSQFPGTGSRSLHF. The CDR3 DNA is TGTGCCAGCAGCCAATTCCCCGGGACAGGGAGTCGGTCCCTCCACTTT.

The CDR3 nucleotides read TGCAGCGCCACGGGGGGTAACTATGGCTACACCTTC. Translated: CSATGGNYGYTF. The chain uses TRBV29-1 and TRBJ1-2; tentative D call: TRBD1 (5 bases). Germline CDR1 SQVTM, CDR2 ANQGSEA. CDR3 length: 12 residues. Trimming took off 7 bases at V and 1 base at J, with 10 bases between the two ends.

The chain combines TRBV5-4 with TRBJ1-1; 7 bases align to TRBD1. Germline loops: CDR1 SGHNT, CDR2 YYREEE (reference sequence). The CDR3 contains 14 residues. V was pared by 4 bases and J by 10 bases, with 13 bases of the junction left unmatched. The CDR3 DNA sequence: TGTGCCAGCAGCCAAACAGGGGCGCGCTCTACAGCTTTCTTT. It specifies CASSQTGARSTAFF.

This clone has only a few counts. The chain recombines TRBV19 with TRBJ1-2; 10 nucleotides match TRBD1. The CDR3 spans 15 residues. Germline assignment: CDR1 LNHDA and CDR2 SQIVND (reference sequence). Losses at the gene ends were 5 bases for V and 4 bases for J; bases not matched to a gene: 7. The CDR3 sequence is CASSEDRGRVYGYTF. Written as DNA, the CDR3 is TGTGCCAGTAGTGAAGACAGGGGGCGCGTCTATGGCTACACCTTC.

This sequence joins TRBV5-1 and TRBJ1-1; perhaps TRBD1 as D (6 bases). This CDR3 comprises 15 residues. Germline CDR1 SGHRS, CDR2 YFSETQ. V gave up 4 bases and J gave up 1 base, with 14 bases separating them. The chain's CDR3 is CASSPYDRPNTEAFF. The CDR3 nucleotides are TGCGCCAGCAGCCCCTACGACAGGCCGAACACTGAAGCTTTCTTT. Combining the CDR3 with reference TRBV5-1 and TRBJ1-1 gives the whole variable domain KAGVTQTPRYLIKTRGQQVTLSCSPISGHRSVSWYQQTPGQGLQFLFEYFSETQRNKGNFPGRFSGRQFSNSRSEMNVSTLELGDSALYLCASSPYDRPNTEAFFGQGTRLTVV.

This chain links TRBV27 with TRBJ2-2; 8 bases match TRBD1. Germline values: CDR1 MNHEY, CDR2 SMNVEV (reference sequence). V gave up 1 base and J gave up 4 bases; unmatched junction bases: 5. The length of the CDR3 is 16 residues. The CDR3 nucleotides read TGTGCCAGCAGTTTATTTCAGGGGGCAGGCACCGGGGAGCTGTTTTTT. Its translation is CASSLFQGAGTGELFF.

This clone was seen a handful of times. V usage is TRBV4-1 and J usage is TRBJ1-6; 8 nucleotides agree with TRBD1. V shed 0 bases, J shed 10 bases, and the junction held 8 bases outside the gene matches. In germline, CDR1 is MGHRA, CDR2 YSYEKL. The CDR3 is 16 residues long. The CDR3 DNA follows: TGCGCCAGCAGCCAAGAACCTGGACAGGGTGGCTCACCCCTCCACTTT. Protein product: CASSQEPGQGGSPLHF.

The chain recombines TRBV7-9 with TRBJ2-7; TRBD2 agrees at 9 bases. Germline lookup yields CDR1 SEHNR and CDR2 FQNEAQ (reference sequence). Trimming removed 5 bases from V and 5 bases from J; junction bases left unmatched: 7. The CDR3 is made up of 14 amino acids. This CDR3 is CASSLSGGNDEQYF. The CDR3 bases are TGTGCCAGCAGCCTTAGCGGGGGAAACGACGAGCAGTACTTC.

This sequence joins TRBV19 and TRBJ1-4, with 11 positions matching TRBD1. V lost 6 bases, J lost 6 bases, and 3 bases stayed unmatched. CDR3 size: 14 residues. Germline-derived CDR1 and CDR2 are LNHDA and SQIVND (reference sequence). CDR3 region: CASRDRGRDEKLFF. For the CDR3, the DNA is TGTGCCAGTAGGGACAGGGGGCGTGATGAAAAACTGTTTTTT.

This clone was seen more than once but under ten times. The chain is built from TRBV6-6 and TRBJ2-6; D gene unclear. This CDR3 is 14 amino acids long. The germline V gene has CDR1 MNHNY and CDR2 SVGAGI (reference sequence). V was cut by 8 bases and J by 0 bases, with 8 bases left in between. In DNA, the CDR3 is TGTGCCAGCCATTCCAACTCTGGGGCCAACGTCCTGACTTTC. Translating gives CASHSNSGANVLTF.

The V gene is TRBV28, the J gene TRBJ1-1, with TRBD1 identical over 11 bases. J gave up 5 bases and V 2 bases, and 4 bases lay outside the gene matches. This CDR3 has 15 residues. Germline CDR1 and CDR2: MDHEN and SYDVKM. CDR3 protein: CASSLEGQGGTEAFF. The CDR3 bases are TGTGCCAGCAGTTTAGAGGGACAGGGGGGGACTGAAGCTTTCTTT.

The sample holds one count of this clone. The chain recombines TRBV15 with TRBJ2-1; possibly TRBD2 for D (6 bases). The germline CDR1 and CDR2 sequences are LNHNV and YYDKDF (reference sequence). Trimming shortened V by 3 bases and J by 4 bases, and 19 bases separated the two germline ends. This CDR3 comprises 17 residues. CDR3 region: CATSRGRGTYVYNEQFF. The CDR3 DNA sequence: TGTGCCACCAGCAGGGGCCGGGGGACCTACGTTTACAATGAGCAGTTCTTC.

The J gene is TRBJ1-5, the V gene TRBV27, with TRBD1 matching 7 bases. This CDR3 region has 15 residues. V lost 3 bases to trimming and J lost 2 bases; unmatched junction nucleotides: 4. CDR1 is MNHEY and CDR2 is SMNVEV in the germline V gene (reference sequence). CDR3 in DNA: TGTGCCAGCAGTTTTCGAGGGGGCCGCAATCAGCCCCAGCATTTT. This sequence encodes CASSFRGGRNQPQHF.

V usage is TRBV9 and J usage is TRBJ2-1, with 12 bases lining up with TRBD2. CDR1 SGDLS and CDR2 YYNGEE come from the germline V gene. V trimming: 1 base; J trimming: 5 bases; junction bases outside the gene matches: 16. This CDR3 is 20 amino acids long. Written as DNA, the CDR3 is TGTGCCAGCAGCGTAAGAGGACTAGCGGGGATTGGGACCTACAACAATGAGCAGTTCTTC. Amino acids: CASSVRGLAGIGTYNNEQFF.

The rearrangement links TRBV7-2 to TRBJ2-1; possibly TRBD1 for D (5 bases). Trimming pared 5 bases from V and 9 bases from J, leaving 14 bases between. Per the germline V gene, CDR1 is SGHTA and CDR2 is FQGNSA. This CDR3 is 13 amino acids long. The CDR3 here is CASSGQGFGEQFF. CDR3 sequence (DNA): TGTGCCAGCAGCGGTCAGGGATTTGGTGAGCAGTTCTTC.

The V gene is TRBV6-5, the J gene TRBJ1-1; D not certain. Germline CDR1 reads MNHEY; CDR2 reads SVGAGI. The CDR3 has 14 amino acids. V was shortened by 6 bases and J by 4 bases, with 15 bases between the two germline ends. CDR3 amino acids: CASREAGLTTEAFF. The CDR3 DNA is TGTGCCAGCAGGGAGGCGGGTTTGACCACTGAAGCTTTCTTT.

The V call is TRBV30, the J call TRBJ1-5; 8 positions agree with TRBD1. CDR3 length equals 14 residues. The germline V gene encodes CDR1 GTSNPN and CDR2 SVGIG (reference sequence). V shed 1 base and J 7 bases; nucleotides not matched to a gene: 6. The CDR3 loop is CAWSAGGQGQPQHF. CDR3 sequence (DNA): TGTGCCTGGAGTGCAGGGGGCCAAGGACAGCCCCAGCATTTT.

V is TRBV6-5 and J is TRBJ2-7, with TRBD1 identical over 7 bases. V dropped 8 bases and J dropped 5; count of bases not matched to a gene: 9. The CDR3 extends over 13 amino acids. Germline lookup yields CDR1 MNHEY and CDR2 SVGAGI. CDR3 in amino acids: CASPGQVDHEQYF. As DNA, the CDR3 is TGTGCCAGCCCAGGACAGGTAGATCACGAGCAGTACTTC.

This clone was picked up one time. This chain uses TRBV5-4 with TRBJ2-5; the D gene is possibly TRBD1 (6 bases). The V end was cut by 4 bases, the J end by 1 base, with 11 bases between. The CDR3 has 14 amino acids. Germline CDR1 is SGHNT and CDR2 is YYREEE (reference sequence). CDR3 sequence reads: CASSLQGLQETQYF. CDR3 DNA sequence: TGTGCCAGCAGCCTCCAGGGGCTCCAAGAGACCCAGTACTTC.

The J gene is TRBJ2-7, the V gene TRBV29-1, with 8 bases matching TRBD2. This CDR3 comprises 13 residues. Germline CDR1 and CDR2: SQVTM and ANQGSEA. Trimming took 6 bases from V and 2 from J; bases not matched to a gene: 6. The CDR3 sequence is CSVAGDQTYEQYF. Here the CDR3 DNA reads TGCAGCGTAGCGGGGGACCAAACCTACGAGCAGTACTTC.

The gene calls are TRBV7-8 and TRBJ1-5; D is perhaps TRBD1 (6 bases). The CDR3 is made up of 15 amino acids. V was trimmed by 0 bases and J by 4 bases, leaving 10 bases between them. Germline lookup yields CDR1 SGHVS and CDR2 FQNEAQ. The DNA of the CDR3 is TGTGCCAGCAGCTTAGCAGGGGACACGAATCAGCCCCAGCATTTT. This sequence encodes CASSLAGDTNQPQHF.

This clone was counted a few times. The chain recombines TRBV7-9 with TRBJ1-6, with 9 nucleotides matching TRBD1. This CDR3 has 14 amino acids. Germline CDR1 and CDR2: SEHNR and FQNEAQ (reference sequence). The J segment lost 9 bases and the V segment lost 5 bases, leaving 5 bases of the junction unmatched. CDR3: CASSIPGQGSPLHF. In nucleotides, the CDR3 is TGTGCCAGCAGCATACCGGGACAGGGTTCACCCCTCCACTTT.